This record concerns one TCR beta chain sequence. In germline, CDR1 is SGHTA, CDR2 FQGNSA. J was trimmed by 3 bases and V by 2 bases; bases with no gene match: 8. This CDR3 region has 17 residues. This sample was taken from a study of OX40 agonist ivuxolimab in advanced cancers. Using immunoSEQ multiplex PCR, the repertoire was profiled, and TCRdb retains in-frame clones only, with some absent. The repertoire includes approximately 13,000 clones, around two thirds of them detected once, and 26% sits in the top ten. The sequencing here drew on CD4+ or CD8+ T cells sorted from blood, taken in a trial of the OX40 agonist ivuxolimab. This clonotype was obtained from an adult with an advanced solid tumor such as melanoma, head and neck, liver or kidney cancer. The genes are TRBV7-2 and TRBJ2-1; 9 bases agree with TRBD1. This CDR3 reads CASSLSLGQGHYNEQFF. The CDR3 DNA follows: TGTGCCAGCAGCTTAAGCCTCGGACAGGGGCACTACAATGAGCAGTTCTTC.